This entry features one T cell receptor (beta chain) sequence. Its antigen is unknown. Profiled with immunoSEQ multiplex PCR; TCRdb holds only in-frame clones, not every one. The data contain about 52,000 clones, 70% to 85% of them seen just once; the ten biggest clones take up approximately 3.6%. The sample comes from a study of PD-L1 blockade in urothelial cancer. Study background: Treatment start was followed by blood analysis at 3 weeks (second dose) and again at 6 weeks.

Trimming removed 4 bases from V and 0 bases from J; junction bases left unmatched: 5. This CDR3 has 18 amino acids. Germline V gene data show CDR1 as SNHLY and CDR2 as FYNNEI. Findings and caveats of the study: Below-median pretreatment blood TCR clonality was associated with improved progression-free and overall survival.

The V gene is TRBV2, the J gene TRBJ2-1, with 14 bases fitting TRBD2. The sequences come from PBMCs, collected around atezolizumab (anti-PD-L1) treatment. The source is a man in his 70s with urothelial cancer. The DNA for the CDR3 is TGTGCCAGCAGTGGGCCGACTAGCGGGAGGGGCTCCTACAATGAGCAGTTCTTC. As protein: CASSGPTSGRGSYNEQFF.